Below, one T cell receptor (beta chain) is given with its context. This clone was recorded once. This clone's antigen is unknown. No much larger clone is present one base from it, and per-base qualities are unavailable. Libraries were built with the immunoSEQ multiplex PCR assay. A mixture of 60 forward primers for TCR Vbeta segments and 13 reverse primers for TCR Jbeta segments was used in the multiplex PCR. The CDR3 region of rearranged TCR beta genes was amplified from genomic DNA with a multiplex PCR assay. The amplified TCR beta libraries were sequenced on the Illumina HiSeq System as 87-base-pair reads. On the study's bioinformatics: Across the 670 or so repertoires, a later analysis counted 80 million or so unique TCR beta chains, around 10 million of which were shared by at least two donors. To remove PCR and sequencing errors, raw reads were error-corrected and collapsed into unique sequences using a nearest-neighbor algorithm that merged closely related sequences. To assign V, D and J gene segments, CDR3 sequences were aligned to IMGT reference sequences. For a sequence to be retained, a match of at least six nucleotides to both a V gene segment and a J gene segment was required. Rearrangements were called productive when the CDR3 lacked stop codons and stayed in frame with V and J; all others were non-productive. Following IMGT convention, CDR3 was defined as the stretch from the second conserved V-encoded cysteine up to the conserved J-encoded phenylalanine. The earlier analysis of 550 to 650 of the donors excluded any sequence lacking an unambiguous match to a single V gene segment. In an earlier analysis of 587 of the donors, V segments were called functional above 56.7% productive rearrangements and were called segregating when the between-donor standard deviation exceeded 5%. A statistical classification framework was built for diagnosing cytomegalovirus status from the catalog of TCR beta chain sequences. V and J gene assignment, in a later analysis, came from comparing TCR nucleotide sequences with IMGT/GENE-DB human TR gene sequences. A later analysis assigned CDR3 sequences and most-parsimonious VDJ recombination scenarios with the TCRdist pipeline. A later analysis defined each TCR beta chain by its CDR3 amino acid sequence plus V-gene family, and excluded reads lacking a unique V-gene family. As a way to deal with suspected cross-contamination and a sequencing artifact, a later analysis dropped 640 or so nucleotide sequences that were highly shared and had low generation probability. For each public chain, a later analysis derived a clonal expansion index from normalized ranks of inferred template counts within each repertoire. In a later analysis, generation probabilities were computed using a VDJ recombination model fitted to out-of-frame rearrangements, and the results were checked against IGoR. In a later analysis, hypergeometric tests were used to score TCR-TCR, TCR-HLA and TCR-CMV co-occurrence, with a repertoire-size bias correction applied to TCR pairs. To estimate false discovery rates, a later analysis permuted the HLA or CMV assignments 20 times. In a later analysis, co-occurring TCRs were grouped using DBSCAN, and TCRdist sequence similarity was added for clustering within HLA-allele-positive subsets. For co-occurrence clustering, repertoires with fewer than 30,000 or more than 120,000 public chains were excluded, along with 4 to 6 repertoires with anomalous nucleotide sharing. Drawn from immuneACCESS, this table holds only the in-frame rearrangements with V and J called that TCRdb kept. Clones are partly lost; checked studies trace under half to an unresolved V gene and leave the rest unexplained. V and J calls and clone size follow that table, whereas D and trimming were derived from the DNA. The sample table lists about 180,000 clones, around 77% of them with a count of one. Roughly 2.3% of the sample comes from the top ten.

This sample stems from a study of cytomegalovirus exposure and HLA in healthy donors listed by TCRdb under 2017. Some background on the complete study: An earlier analysis of some 600 of the donors reported about 280 Gb of sequence data and some 110 million unique TCR beta sequences obtained from about 170 million T cells. An early release that covered 640 HLA-typed donors contained around 300 gigabases of sequencing data and 80 million or so unique TCR sequences. The genetic ancestry cluster associated with self-reported Caucasian donors included 70% to 85% of the roughly 390 genotyped donors. The aim of the study was to test whether cataloging public T cell receptors could identify signatures of past pathogen exposure. The T cell repertoires of some 670 subjects were profiled by immunosequencing and related to cytomegalovirus serostatus. Along with the approximately 700-subject first cohort, a separate validation cohort of over 90 different subjects was used. High-throughput TCR immunosequencing, statistical association of individual TCRs with disease status, and machine learning were combined to predict cytomegalovirus infection status. A later analysis re-analyzed previously published TCR beta repertoires from roughly 630 donors and added high-resolution HLA genotyping to study TCR occurrence patterns. In the later analysis, no new phenotypic data were used to find candidate immune exposures; instead, reliance was placed on TCR beta sequences and their occurrence across donors. To decide whether each TCR beta V gene segment behaved as functional or pseudogenic, an earlier analysis of several hundred of the donors relied on high-throughput TCR beta sequencing. Donor age, sex, ethnicity and CMV serostatus were compiled alongside the repertoire data. A later genetic analysis used genome-wide SNP genotypes for about three fifths of the 666 donors, treating that subset as a discovery cohort. All discovery cohort repertoires had been generated on a single sequencing platform. HLA typing included class I and class II loci at four-digit resolution. The number of donors typed differed by locus, with roughly 629-640 for A, B, C, DRB1 and DQB1, 522 for DQA1, 600 to 610 for DPA1, and roughly 450 for DPB1. Four or five DR-DQ haplotypes were handled as single units for association and clustering because linkage in the cohort was strong. Among around 400 genotyped donors of the cohort, an average of around 240,000 unique TCR beta nucleotide sequences was sequenced per donor, of which 15% to 20% were non-productive.

The cohort consisted of approximately 690 healthy bone marrow donors. At the time of sampling, every cohort member was nominally healthy, though immune exposures that went unrecorded were likely present. The donor tested CMV seronegative and was one of the 352 seronegative cohort members. A peripheral blood sample was provided by each donor, and peripheral blood mononuclear cells were used for TCR beta sequencing. The Qiagen DNeasy Blood Extraction Kit was used to extract genomic DNA from the blood cell samples. From cysteine to phenylalanine, the CDR3 is 10 amino acids long. Only the CDR3 region is kept as DNA, spanning 30 bases read in frame from base 1. The germline V gene yields MNHGY for CDR1 and SVAAGI for CDR2. Paper-wide results and their limitations: Compared with the 666-donor mean, donors in an Asian-associated ancestry cluster had fewer N-insertions in productive TCRs, according to a later genetic analysis. The 87-base-pair reads could not distinguish some IMGT-functional V segments, including TRBV6-2 and TRBV6-3, so those segments were excluded. In vitro tests confirmed that a few of the cytomegalovirus-associated TCR beta chains recognize cytomegalovirus antigens. The study gave a list of more than 150 TCR beta chains associated with cytomegalovirus. In both the original and validation cohorts, the classifier was reported to diagnose cytomegalovirus status with high specificity and sensitivity. A later analysis reported that several top co-occurrence clusters appeared linked to parvovirus B19, influenza, CMV and Epstein-Barr virus. Presence/absence analyses assumed roughly uniform sequencing depth across donors, an assumption that may not hold. CMV serostatus was the only immune exposure information available for the cohort. When HLA alleles, especially DR and DQ, strongly co-occurred, TCR associations were difficult to assign to individual alleles. A later analysis found that HLA-associated TCR beta chains were more clonally expanded and had lower generation probabilities than equally common non-associated chains. In a later analysis, 16,951 TCR beta sequences were associated with specific HLA alleles at a false discovery rate of 0.05. The authors suggested that the approach could potentially be extended to other disease states and immunological phenotypes. A further reported finding was that TCR beta sequences accurately predicted the HLA-A and HLA-B alleles for most subjects in the first cohort. Linkage disequilibrium might explain the correlated functional status among segregating V segments, but an unknown experimental factor could not be excluded. According to a later analysis, most CMV-associated TCR beta chains appeared to be HLA-restricted, and the HLA associations seemed to be driven largely by CMV exposure. An earlier analysis of 450 to 750 of the donors showed that most TCR beta V segments appeared in productive rearrangements either about 87% or about 30% of the time, which broadly matched IMGT annotations. The earlier analysis of some 540 of the donors excluded 15 to 20 rarely observed V segments, including chromosome 9 orphons, because counts were too low. Most TCR sequences were seen in very few donors, while some public TCRs were found in many individuals. In a later analysis, the rate of TCR association differed among HLA loci, with DRB1 alleles having the most associated TCRs and HLA-C alleles having the fewest. In this cohort, only TCR beta chains were sequenced, and detectable features were limited by the absence of alpha or paired-chain data. A later genetic analysis associated a missense DCLRE1C variant with V-gene and J-gene trimming of TCR beta chains, and an independent cohort replicated the association. Because some donors lacked HLA typing at each locus, the association tests relied only on the typed subset. A cluster of highly shared sequence variants was judged likely to be a technical artifact of the sequencing pipeline.

Material: PBMCs. The source is a man in his sixties in good health and CMV-seronegative. The chain couples TRBV6-9 to TRBJ1-2; the D gene assignment is ambiguous. CDR3 loop: CLMRVNGYTF. The DNA reads TGTCTGATGCGGGTAAATGGCTACACCTTC.